Each of the 18 T cell receptor beta chains below was sequenced from the same sample in a study of blood T cell repertoires in COVID-19. Libraries were prepared by immunoSEQ multiplex PCR; TCRdb keeps only in-frame clonotypes and omits some of them. The sample lists about 230,000 clones, 80% to 90% occurring once. What was sequenced was peripheral blood. The source is a woman older than 75 with COVID-19, enrolled during active disease.

V gene TRBV27 combines with J gene TRBJ1-2, with 9 bases identical to TRBD1. Germline values: CDR1 MNHEY, CDR2 SMNVEV (reference sequence). CDR3 size: 15 residues. V gave up 3 bases and J gave up 2 bases; unmatched junction bases: 4. This CDR3 reads CASSLGTGRNYGYTF. Here the CDR3 DNA reads TGTGCCAGCAGTTTGGGGACAGGGCGGAACTATGGCTACACCTTC.

V is TRBV28 and J is TRBJ1-6; D is possibly TRBD1 (5 bases). The CDR3 sequence is 15 residues long. V was trimmed by 4 bases and J by 9 bases, leaving 16 bases between them. Germline CDR1 and CDR2: MDHEN and SYDVKM. The CDR3 sequence: CASSSGNGYGSPLHF. The CDR3 nucleotides are TGTGCCAGCAGTTCAGGGAATGGGTATGGTTCACCCCTCCACTTT.

This chain joins TRBV28 and TRBJ2-3, with TRBD1 matching 7 bases. The CDR3 is 16 amino acids. Trimming at V came to 5 bases and at J to 0 bases, leaving 8 bases not matched to a gene. Germline-derived CDR1 and CDR2 are MDHEN and SYDVKM. Here the CDR3 DNA reads TGTGCCAGCAGTCCTAACAGGGGCTTAAGCACAGATACGCAGTATTTT. It yields the protein CASSPNRGLSTDTQYF.

The chain couples TRBV28 to TRBJ1-4; TRBD1 matches at 7 bases. Germline V gene sequence: CDR1 MDHEN, CDR2 SYDVKM. This CDR3 is 18 amino acids long. Trimming removed 3 bases from V and 8 bases from J; junction bases left unmatched: 18. The CDR3 reads CASSLRPGRGQDGEKLFF. The CDR3 coding sequence is TGTGCCAGCAGTTTGAGGCCCGGGAGGGGGCAAGATGGGGAAAAACTGTTTTTT. The full variable domain, in which reference TRBV28 and TRBJ1-4 provide the parts outside the CDR3, is DVKVTQSSRYLVKRTGEKVFLECVQDMDHENMFWYRQDPGLGLRLIYFSYDVKMKEKGDIPEGYSVSREKKERFSLILESASTNQTSMYLCASSLRPGRGQDGEKLFFGSGTQLSVL.

The rearrangement uses TRBV20-1 and TRBJ1-2; D perhaps matches TRBD1 (5 bases). CDR1 is DFQATT and CDR2 is SNEGSKA in the germline V gene (reference sequence). There are 15 residues in the CDR3. The V gene lost 3 bases and the J gene lost 4 bases, with 18 bases spanning the gap. The DNA for the CDR3 is TGCAGTGCTAGTCCTGGGGCCCAGGGAACCTATGGCTACACCTTC. This sequence encodes CSASPGAQGTYGYTF.

V and J are TRBV12-5 and TRBJ1-2, with D possibly TRBD1 on 6 matching bases. The germline V gene has CDR1 LGHNT and CDR2 FRNRAP. The V end lost 6 bases, the J end lost 4 bases, and 9 bases lay between the germline ends. The CDR3 spans 12 residues. CDR3 amino acids: CASGVTGYGYTF. CDR3 sequence (DNA): TGTGCTAGTGGAGTGACAGGCTATGGCTACACCTTC. Using reference TRBV12-5 and TRBJ1-2 for the parts outside the CDR3, the full variable domain is DARVTQTPRHKVTEMGQEVTMRCQPILGHNTVFWYRQTMMQGLELLAYFRNRAPLDDSGMPKDRFSAEMPDATLATLKIQPSEPRDSAVYFCASGVTGYGYTFGSGTRLTVV.

The chain joins TRBV7-2 to TRBJ1-3, with a weak D call TRBD1 (6 bases). Trimming took off 0 bases at V and 3 bases at J, with 9 bases between the two ends. CDR1 SGHTA and CDR2 FQGNSA come from the germline V gene. The CDR3 runs 15 residues. CDR3: CASSLARTVGNTIYF. CDR3 nucleotides: TGTGCCAGCAGCTTAGCCCGGACAGTTGGAAACACCATATATTTT.

This clone was observed a single time. The chain employs TRBV5-1 and TRBJ1-1; 7 bases are a match to TRBD1. CDR1 and CDR2 (germline): SGHRS, YFSETQ. Losses at the gene ends were 0 bases for V and 2 bases for J; bases not matched to a gene: 4. The CDR3 extends over 15 amino acids. The CDR3 DNA follows: TGCGCCAGCAGCTTGGGGGGACAGTTAAACACTGAAGCTTTCTTT. It yields the protein CASSLGGQLNTEAFF.

In the case of this clone: A read error may produce the germline difference seen at one junction end. The CDR3: CASSSPGQGVIF. DNA for the CDR3: TGTGCCAGCAGTTCTCCGGGGCAGGGGGTAATTTTT. The J gene is TRBJ1-4, the V gene TRBV6-5; TRBD1 aligns across 7 bases. CDR3 length: 12 amino acids. The germline V gene encodes CDR1 MNHEY and CDR2 SVGAGI.

The chain combines TRBV13 with TRBJ2-5, with TRBD2 as a possible D gene (6 bases). In germline, CDR1 is PRHDT, CDR2 FYEKMQ (reference sequence). The V gene lost 1 base and the J gene lost 6 bases, with 24 bases spanning the gap. The CDR3 runs to 18 residues. The CDR3 sequence: CASSLDFRAGGSRKTQYF. The CDR3 DNA reads TGTGCCAGCAGCTTAGACTTCAGGGCTGGGGGGTCTAGGAAGACCCAGTACTTC.

This clone was seen only once. This sequence joins TRBV10-1 and TRBJ2-7; TRBD2 is a possible D gene (6 bases). V dropped 2 bases and J dropped 11 bases, with 13 bases sitting between them. The length of the CDR3 is 12 residues. CDR1 is WNHNN, CDR2 SYGVQD, per germline (reference sequence). The CDR3 sequence is CASSETRGAEYF. The CDR3 nucleotides read TGCGCCAGCAGTGAGACCCGCGGGGCTGAGTACTTC.

The chain carries TRBV5-1 and TRBJ1-1; the D gene is possibly TRBD1 (6 bases). This CDR3 is built from 15 residues. V lost 0 bases and J lost 5, with 14 bases in between. Germline loops: CDR1 SGHRS, CDR2 YFSETQ. CDR3 sequence (DNA): TGCGCCAGCAGCTTGGATATACCAGGGGAAACTGAAGCTTTCTTT. The encoded protein is CASSLDIPGETEAFF.

The chain couples TRBV11-2 to TRBJ1-2; TRBD1 matches 9 bases. The CDR3 totals 14 residues. The ends lost 1 base at V and 7 bases at J; junction bases unmatched: 4. The germline gives CDR1 SGHAT, CDR2 FQNNGV. As DNA, the CDR3 is TGTGCCAGCAGCTTAGTCCCGGACAGGGGTGGCTACACCTTC. Translated, it gives CASSLVPDRGGYTF.

The chain has TRBV28 and TRBJ1-1; tentatively, D is TRBD1 (5 bases). In germline, CDR1 is MDHEN, CDR2 SYDVKM. This CDR3 contains 15 residues. V shed 10 bases and J shed 1 base, with 19 bases lying between them. The CDR3 here is CATRSKTAPNTEAFF. CDR3 bases: TGTGCCACCAGATCCAAGACAGCCCCGAACACTGAAGCTTTCTTT.

This chain uses TRBV11-3 with TRBJ2-1; tentatively, D is TRBD2 (6 bases). Germline CDR1 is SGHNT and CDR2 is YENEEA. The CDR3 runs 15 residues. V was trimmed by 4 bases and J by 9 bases, leaving 19 bases between them. CDR3 sequence reads: CASSSGGNLGGEQFF. Written as DNA, the CDR3 is TGTGCCAGCAGCTCAGGCGGGAACCTGGGGGGTGAGCAGTTCTTC.

The chain joins TRBV24-1 to TRBJ2-5; 8 bases match TRBD1. The V gene end was trimmed by 3 bases and the J gene end by 7 bases; junction bases not matched to a gene: 9. Per germline, CDR1 KGHDR and CDR2 SFDVKD. The CDR3 covers 15 residues. For the CDR3, the DNA is TGTGCCACCAGTGATACCCGGACAGGGCGAGGGACCCAGTACTTC. Amino acids: CATSDTRTGRGTQYF.

This clone has only a few counts. The chain links TRBV7-6 to TRBJ2-2; D perhaps matches TRBD2 (5 bases). V was cut by 2 bases and J by 3 bases, with 13 bases left in between. Germline-derived CDR1 and CDR2 are SGHVS and FNYEAQ. The CDR3 length is 16 residues. CDR3 region: CASSLTDPRDTGELFF. The CDR3 DNA follows: TGTGCCAGCAGCTTAACAGACCCGAGGGACACCGGGGAGCTGTTTTTT.

A remark on this clone: This CDR3 is also generated by other DNA sequences in the sample. This chain connects TRBV28 to TRBJ2-7, with D maybe TRBD1 (6 bases). Germline CDR1 and CDR2: MDHEN and SYDVKM. This CDR3 region has 14 residues. With 6 bases removed from V and 4 bases from J, the gap between germline ends came to 16 bases. In nucleotides, the CDR3 is TGTGCCAGCAGCCCCCTACAGGGACCTTACGAGCAGTACTTC. Residues: CASSPLQGPYEQYF.